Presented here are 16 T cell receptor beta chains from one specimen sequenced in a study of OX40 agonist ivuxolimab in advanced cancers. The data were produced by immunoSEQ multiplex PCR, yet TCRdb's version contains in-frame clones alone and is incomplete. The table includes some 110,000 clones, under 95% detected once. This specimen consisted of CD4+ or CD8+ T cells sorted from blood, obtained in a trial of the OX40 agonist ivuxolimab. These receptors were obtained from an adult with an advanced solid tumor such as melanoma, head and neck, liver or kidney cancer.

The DNA of the CDR3 is TGTGCCAGCAGCTTGGAACAGCGCGGCAATCAGCCCCAGCATTTT. Translation gives CASSLEQRGNQPQHF. V and J are TRBV5-8 and TRBJ1-5; D call uncertain. CDR3 size: 15 residues. Germline V lookup: CDR1 SGHTS, CDR2 YDEGEE. Trimming stripped 0 bases from V and 2 bases from J, with 9 bases between.

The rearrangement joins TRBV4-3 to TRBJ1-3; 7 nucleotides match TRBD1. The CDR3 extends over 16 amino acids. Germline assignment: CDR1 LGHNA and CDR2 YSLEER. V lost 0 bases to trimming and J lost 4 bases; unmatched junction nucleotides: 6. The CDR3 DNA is TGCGCCAGCAGCCAAGATAGGGCAGGGGGAGGAAACACCATATATTTT. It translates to CASSQDRAGGGNTIYF.

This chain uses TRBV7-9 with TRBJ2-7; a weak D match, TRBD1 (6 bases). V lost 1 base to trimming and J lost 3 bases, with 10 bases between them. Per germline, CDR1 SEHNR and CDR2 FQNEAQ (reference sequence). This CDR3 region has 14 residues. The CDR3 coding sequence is TGTGCCAGCAGCTTAGAGGACAGAAGCTACGAGCAGTACTTC. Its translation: CASSLEDRSYEQYF.

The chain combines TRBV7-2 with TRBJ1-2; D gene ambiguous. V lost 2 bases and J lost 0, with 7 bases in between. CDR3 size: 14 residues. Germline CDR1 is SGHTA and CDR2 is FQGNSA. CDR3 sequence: CASSLSSPNYGYTF. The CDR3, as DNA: TGTGCCAGCAGCTTATCCAGTCCTAACTATGGCTACACCTTC. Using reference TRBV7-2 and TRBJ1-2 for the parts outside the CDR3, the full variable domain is GAGVSQSPSNKVTEKGKDVELRCDPISGHTALYWYRQSLGQGLEFLIYFQGNSAPDKSGLPSDRFSAERTGGSVSTLTIQRTQQEDSAVYLCASSLSSPNYGYTFGSGTRLTVV.

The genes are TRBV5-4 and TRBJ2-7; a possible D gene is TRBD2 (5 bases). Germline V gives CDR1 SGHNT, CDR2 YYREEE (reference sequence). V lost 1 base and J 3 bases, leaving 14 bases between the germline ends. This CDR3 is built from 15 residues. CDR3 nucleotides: TGTGCCAGCAGCTTGTCCGGCGGGCCTAACTACGAGCAGTACTTC. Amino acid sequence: CASSLSGGPNYEQYF. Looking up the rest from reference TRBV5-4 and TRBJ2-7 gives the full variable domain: ETGVTQSPTHLIKTRGQQVTLRCSSQSGHNTVSWYQQALGQGPQFIFQYYREEENGRGNFPPRFSGLQFPNYSSELNVNALELDDSALYLCASSLSGGPNYEQYFGPGTRLTVT.

This CDR3 reads CASRTGGQGYGYTF. In DNA, the CDR3 is TGTGCCAGTAGAACCGGGGGACAGGGCTATGGCTACACCTTC. The chain is built from TRBV19 and TRBJ1-2, with 9 bases aligning to TRBD1. This CDR3 region has 14 residues. CDR1 LNHDA and CDR2 SQIVND come from the germline V gene (reference sequence). Trimming took 6 bases from V and 4 from J; bases not matched to a gene: 6.

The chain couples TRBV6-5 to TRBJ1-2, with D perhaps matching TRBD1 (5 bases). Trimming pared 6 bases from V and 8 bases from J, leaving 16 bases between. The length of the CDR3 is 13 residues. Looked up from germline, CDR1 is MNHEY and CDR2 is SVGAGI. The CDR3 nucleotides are TGTGCCAGCAGCCCGAGGTGGGGGGGAGGCTACACCTTC. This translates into CASSPRWGGGYTF.

The CDR3 region has the DNA TGTGCCAGCAGTGAATCGGGGGGAGCTGGAAACACCATATATTTT. Translation: CASSESGGAGNTIYF. This rearrangement joins TRBV2 to TRBJ1-3, with D perhaps matching TRBD1 (5 bases). The CDR3 totals 15 residues. Trimming took off 2 bases at V and 2 bases at J, with 10 bases between the two ends. Germline V gene sequence: CDR1 SNHLY, CDR2 FYNNEI.

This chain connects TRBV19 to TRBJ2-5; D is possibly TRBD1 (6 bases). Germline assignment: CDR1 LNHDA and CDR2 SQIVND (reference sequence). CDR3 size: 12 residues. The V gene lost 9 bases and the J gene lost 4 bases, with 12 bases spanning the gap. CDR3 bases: TGTGCCAGCCTAGGGGGTGGAGAGACCCAGTACTTC. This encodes CASLGGGETQYF.

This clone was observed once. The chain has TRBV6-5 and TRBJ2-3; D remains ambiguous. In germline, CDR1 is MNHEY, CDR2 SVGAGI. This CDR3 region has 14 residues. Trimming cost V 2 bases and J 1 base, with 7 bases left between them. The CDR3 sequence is CASSYDRGTDTQYF. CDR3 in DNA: TGTGCCAGCAGTTACGATAGGGGCACAGATACGCAGTATTTT.

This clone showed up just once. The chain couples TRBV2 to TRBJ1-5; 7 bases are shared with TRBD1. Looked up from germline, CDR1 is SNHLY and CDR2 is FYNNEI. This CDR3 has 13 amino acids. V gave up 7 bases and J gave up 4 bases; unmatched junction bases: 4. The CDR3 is CASNWDSNQPQHF. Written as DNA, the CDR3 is TGTGCCAGCAATTGGGACAGTAATCAGCCCCAGCATTTT.

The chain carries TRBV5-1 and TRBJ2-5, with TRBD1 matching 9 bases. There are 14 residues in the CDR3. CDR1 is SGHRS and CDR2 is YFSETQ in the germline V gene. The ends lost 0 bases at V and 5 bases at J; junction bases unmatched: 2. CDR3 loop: CASSLGDRVETQYF. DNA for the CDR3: TGCGCCAGCAGCTTGGGGGACAGGGTCGAGACCCAGTACTTC. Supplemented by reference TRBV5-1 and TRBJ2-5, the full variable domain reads KAGVTQTPRYLIKTRGQQVTLSCSPISGHRSVSWYQQTPGQGLQFLFEYFSETQRNKGNFPGRFSGRQFSNSRSEMNVSTLELGDSALYLCASSLGDRVETQYFGPGTRLLVL.

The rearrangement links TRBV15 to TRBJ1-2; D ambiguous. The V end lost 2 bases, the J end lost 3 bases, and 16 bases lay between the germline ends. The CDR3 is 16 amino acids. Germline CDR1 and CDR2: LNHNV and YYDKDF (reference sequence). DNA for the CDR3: TGTGCCACCAGCAGACCCGGCTCAGCCTCCGACTATGGCTACACCTTC. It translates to CATSRPGSASDYGYTF.

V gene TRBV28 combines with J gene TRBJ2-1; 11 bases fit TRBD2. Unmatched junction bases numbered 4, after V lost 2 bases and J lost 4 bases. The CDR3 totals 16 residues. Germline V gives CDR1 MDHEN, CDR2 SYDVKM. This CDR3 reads CASSLLSGRGYNEQFF. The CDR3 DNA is TGTGCCAGCAGTTTACTTAGCGGGAGGGGGTACAATGAGCAGTTCTTC.

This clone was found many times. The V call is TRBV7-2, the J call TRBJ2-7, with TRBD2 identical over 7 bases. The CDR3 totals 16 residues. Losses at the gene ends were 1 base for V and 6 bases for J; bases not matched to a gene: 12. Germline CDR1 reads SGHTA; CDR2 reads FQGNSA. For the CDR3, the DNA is TGTGCCAGCAGCTTAGTGCGACTAGCAGTCTACGCCGAGCAGTACTTC. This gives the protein CASSLVRLAVYAEQYF.

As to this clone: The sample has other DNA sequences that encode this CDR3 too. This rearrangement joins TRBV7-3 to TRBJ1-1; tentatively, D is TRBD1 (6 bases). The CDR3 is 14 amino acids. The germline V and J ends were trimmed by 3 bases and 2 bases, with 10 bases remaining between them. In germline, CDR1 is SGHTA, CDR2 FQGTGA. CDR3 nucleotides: TGTGCCAGCAGCTTGACAGGACCTAACACTGAAGCTTTCTTT. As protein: CASSLTGPNTEAFF.